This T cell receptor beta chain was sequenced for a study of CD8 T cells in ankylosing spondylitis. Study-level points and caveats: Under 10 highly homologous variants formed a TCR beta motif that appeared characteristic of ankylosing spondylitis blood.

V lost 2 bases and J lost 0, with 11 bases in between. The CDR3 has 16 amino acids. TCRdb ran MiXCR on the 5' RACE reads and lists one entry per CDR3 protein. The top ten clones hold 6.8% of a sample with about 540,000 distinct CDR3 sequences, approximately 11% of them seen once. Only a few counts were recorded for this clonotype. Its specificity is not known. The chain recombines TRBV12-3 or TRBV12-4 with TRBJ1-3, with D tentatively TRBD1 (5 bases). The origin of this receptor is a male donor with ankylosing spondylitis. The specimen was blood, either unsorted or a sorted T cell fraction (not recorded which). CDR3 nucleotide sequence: TGTGCCAGCAGTTTAAAGGGGCCGAACTCTGGAAACACCATATATTTT. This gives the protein CASSLKGPNSGNTIYF.